The source of this T cell receptor beta chain is a study of shared clonotypes between healthy human individuals. General study points: Against clonotypes common to all four donors, non-shared ones had lower generation probabilities. Among the subsets, naive ones generally showed larger estimated richness than memory ones.

In regard to this clone: Antigen: not known.

Sequencing used immunoSEQ multiplex PCR; TCRdb keeps in-frame clones, though not all of them. The table lists 980,000 or so clones, approximately 76% of them singletons. Trimming cost V 0 bases and J 2 bases, with 14 bases left between them. This CDR3 comprises 16 residues. The V gene's germline CDR1 is SGHRS and CDR2 YFSETQ. V usage is TRBV5-1 and J usage is TRBJ2-5; TRBD2 might be the D (6 bases). The sample taken for sequencing was memory CD4+ T cells sorted from blood. The sample's subset: CD45RA-negative fraction. The receptor was isolated from a man aged 18 to 29 in good health. The CDR3 DNA is TGCGCCAGCAGCTTGGCCGTAGGGGACTTACAAGAGACCCAGTACTTC. It yields the protein CASSLAVGDLQETQYF.